This T cell receptor (beta chain) was recorded in a study of T cell changes during pregnancy in multiple sclerosis. Germline CDR1 and CDR2: MGHRA and YSYEKL. The ends lost 3 bases at V and 2 bases at J; junction bases unmatched: 7. This CDR3 is 15 amino acids long. TCRdb's copy holds only in-frame clones and misses some; the assay was immunoSEQ multiplex PCR. In the table there are 45,000 to 50,000 clones, about 91% of which are singletons. Sequences were derived from CD8+ T cells from peripheral blood mononuclear cells, sampled after pregnancy. The rearrangement uses TRBV4-1 and TRBJ2-7, with 7 bases lining up with TRBD2. The receptor comes from a female donor with multiple sclerosis, enrolled in a pregnancy study. In nucleotides, the CDR3 is TGCGCCAGCAGCCACTCCGGGCTAGCGGCCTACGAGCAGTACTTC. It codes for CASSHSGLAAYEQYF.